The sequence of this T cell receptor (beta chain) was determined in a study of T-cell reconstitution after alpha-beta-depleted transplantation in children. Study findings and constraints: Where some patients showed high TCRbeta diversity at day 60, it came from recipient T cells and thymic progenitors that had survived. T-cell counts and diversity at one year following transplant were attributed mainly to newly produced T cells.

The germline gives CDR1 LNHNV, CDR2 YYDKDF (reference sequence). This CDR3 is built from 16 residues. The germline V and J ends were trimmed by 7 bases and 2 bases, with 20 bases remaining between them. This clonotype was recorded many times. Its antigen remains unknown. Unique molecular identifiers were used to barcode this TCRbeta library. TCRdb itself ran the PCR reads through MiXCR, one entry per CDR3 protein. The data show fewer than 1 million distinct CDR3 sequences, roughly 16% seen once. This sequence was found in a male patient between 5 and 17 years old who had a stem cell transplant for acute lymphoblastic leukemia, so the T cells may come from the graft donor. This specimen was PBMCs, mostly from graft donor cells, taken 360 days after TCRalphabeta/CD19-depleted stem cell transplant. The V gene is TRBV15, the J gene TRBJ2-5; no clear D. The CDR3 is CATTGQEPRPQETQYF. In nucleotides, the CDR3 is TGTGCCACCACCGGGCAGGAACCAAGGCCACAAGAGACCCAGTACTTC.